These 32 T cell receptor beta chains came from one sample sequenced in a study of T cells in Graves' hyperthyroidism and ophthalmopathy. Amplified regions were TCR beta CDR3 sequences from RNA transcripts. The HTBI primer set served for first-round RT-PCR of the TCR CDR3. TCRdb used MiXCR to reprocess the multiplex PCR reads, holding one entry per CDR3 protein. The table includes 100,000 to 140,000 distinct CDR3 sequences, approximately 15% detected once. The sample consisted of blood. The receptors originated from a woman aged 45 to 65 with Graves' hyperthyroidism.

This clonotype has a count of ten or more. The genes are TRBV5-1 and TRBJ2-1; 7 positions agree with TRBD2. The V and J ends lost 2 bases and 0 bases, in that order; junction bases with no gene match: 5. In germline, CDR1 is SGHRS, CDR2 YFSETQ. The CDR3 spans 16 residues. The chain's CDR3 is CASSFSGPSSYNEQFF. The CDR3 DNA is TGCGCCAGCAGCTTTAGCGGGCCGAGCTCCTACAATGAGCAGTTCTTC.

The sample holds many counts of this clonotype. The chain recombines TRBV6-2 or TRBV6-3 with TRBJ2-1; 9 nucleotides match TRBD2. Germline V CDR1 and CDR2: MNHEY, SVGEGT. V lost 8 bases to trimming and J lost 2 bases; unmatched junction nucleotides: 16. The CDR3 totals 18 residues. Here the CDR3 DNA reads TGTGCCAGCGGGAGTCCCCTAACGACTAGCGGTACCTACAATGAGCAGTTCTTC. Encoded protein: CASGSPLTTSGTYNEQFF.

This clonotype was counted ten times or more. The chain recombines TRBV6-5 with TRBJ2-5; D uncertain. The CDR3 has 13 residues. From germline, CDR1 is MNHEY and CDR2 SVGAGI. V dropped 8 bases and J dropped 2 bases, with 12 bases sitting between them. CDR3 DNA: TGTGCCAGCTACACGGCTACGCAAGAGACCCAGTACTTC. This translates into CASYTATQETQYF.

J is TRBJ2-3 and V is TRBV11-3; the D call may be TRBD1 or TRBD2 (5 bases each). In germline, CDR1 is SGHNT, CDR2 YENEEA. CDR3 length: 15 residues. Trimming left V 0 bases short and J 7 bases short, with 14 bases between. The CDR3 nucleotides are TGTGCCAGCAGCTTAGATCTCAGGGACGGAAATACGCAGTATTTT. Residues: CASSLDLRDGNTQYF.

This clonotype was observed many times. V is TRBV5-1 and J is TRBJ1-1, with D perhaps TRBD1 (6 bases). V was cut by 7 bases and J by 3 bases, with 13 bases left in between. Germline V gene lookup returns CDR1 SGHRS and CDR2 YFSETQ. The CDR3 is 13 residues long. The DNA for the CDR3 is TGCGCCAGCCGGACAGCGCCCGACACTGAAGCTTTCTTT. It yields the protein CASRTAPDTEAFF.

This clonotype was counted many times. This chain joins TRBV20-1 and TRBJ1-1, with a weak D call TRBD1 (6 bases). The CDR3 loop spans 11 amino acids. Germline assignment: CDR1 DFQATT and CDR2 SNEGSKA (reference sequence). DNA of the CDR3: TGCAGCGAGACAGGGAACACTGAAGCTTTCTTT. It codes for CSETGNTEAFF.

This clonotype was counted at least ten times. This chain connects TRBV28 to TRBJ2-7, with D uncertain. Germline values: CDR1 MDHEN, CDR2 SYDVKM. V dropped 4 bases and J dropped 1 base, with 14 bases sitting between them. CDR3 length: 15 amino acids. This chain's CDR3 is CASSSPRFGSYEQYV. CDR3 sequence (DNA): TGTGCCAGCAGTTCCCCCCGATTTGGTTCCTACGAGCAGTACGTC.

This clonotype was picked up a small number of times. This rearrangement joins TRBV7-9 to TRBJ1-2, with TRBD1 identical over 9 bases. The CDR3 extends over 14 amino acids. With V trimmed by 2 bases and J by 4 bases, 2 bases remained unmatched. From germline, CDR1 is SEHNR and CDR2 FQNEAQ (reference sequence). This CDR3 is CASSLTGGLYGYTF. CDR3 bases: TGTGCCAGCAGCTTAACAGGGGGCCTCTATGGCTACACCTTC.

This clonotype has a count of ten or more. The chain combines TRBV10-3 with TRBJ2-7; D unresolved. Trimming shortened V by 2 bases and J by 2 bases, and 10 bases separated the two germline ends. The CDR3 consists of 14 residues. CDR1 is ENHRY and CDR2 is SYGVKD in the germline V gene. The DNA of the CDR3 is TGTGCCATCAGTGAGAGGGCCGATACCTACGAGCAGTACTTC. Residues: CAISERADTYEQYF.

This clonotype was detected ten times or more. V is TRBV7-9 and J is TRBJ1-5; D is unclear. Germline CDR1 and CDR2: SEHNR and FQNEAQ (reference sequence). The CDR3 runs to 15 residues. The germline V and J ends were trimmed by 1 base and 4 bases, with 11 bases remaining between them. The DNA for the CDR3 is TGTGCCAGCAGCTTAGGGGTCAGCCGGAATCAGCCCCAGCATTTT. It is translated as CASSLGVSRNQPQHF.

In this sample, this clonotype turned up many times. The chain couples TRBV10-2 to TRBJ2-3, with D uncertain. The CDR3 has 15 amino acids. Trimming removed 0 bases at V and 6 bases at J, with 13 bases between. Germline CDR1 reads WSHSY; CDR2 reads SAAADI. CDR3: CASSESNPSTDTQYF. CDR3 nucleotide sequence: TGCGCCAGCAGTGAGTCGAATCCTTCCACGGATACGCAGTATTTT.

Many counts were recorded for this clonotype. This sequence joins TRBV7-9 and TRBJ2-7; the match to TRBD1 covers 8 bases. With 8 bases clipped from V and 2 bases from J, the junction kept 5 bases outside the gene matches. The CDR3 sequence is 13 residues long. CDR1 SEHNR and CDR2 FQNEAQ come from the germline V gene (reference sequence). The CDR3 here is CASGTGGAYEQYF. The CDR3 bases are TGTGCCAGCGGAACAGGGGGAGCCTACGAGCAGTACTTC.

This clonotype appeared many times. V gene TRBV6-1 combines with J gene TRBJ1-4; 9 bases agree with TRBD1. The germline CDR1 and CDR2 sequences are MNHNS and SASEGT. The V segment lost 3 bases and the J segment 7 bases; nucleotides outside the gene matches: 0. The CDR3 has 13 residues. CDR3 bases: TGTGCCAGCAGTGAGGGACAGGGTGAAAAACTGTTTTTT. Translation: CASSEGQGEKLFF.

This clonotype was picked up many times. The chain uses TRBV19 and TRBJ1-1; possibly TRBD1 for D (5 bases). Trimming took off 1 base at V and 1 base at J, with 10 bases between the two ends. Germline V gives CDR1 LNHDA, CDR2 SQIVND (reference sequence). The CDR3 runs 15 residues. The CDR3 sequence: CASSIAGTANTEAFF. CDR3 DNA sequence: TGTGCCAGTAGTATAGCCGGGACGGCGAACACTGAAGCTTTCTTT.

This clonotype came up many times. The V gene is TRBV7-2, the J gene TRBJ2-2; TRBD2 agrees at 8 bases. The length of the CDR3 is 18 residues. CDR1 is SGHTA, CDR2 FQGNSA, per germline. With V trimmed by 2 bases and J by 1 base, 9 bases remained unmatched. CDR3 protein: CASSLTPGTRVNTGELFF. CDR3 DNA: TGTGCCAGCAGCTTAACCCCCGGGACTAGAGTGAACACCGGGGAGCTGTTTTTT.

This clonotype was counted at least ten times. The chain links TRBV28 to TRBJ1-5; TRBD1 is a possible D gene (5 bases). The CDR3 runs 16 residues. The germline V and J ends were trimmed by 5 bases and 0 bases, with 14 bases remaining between them. Germline V gene data show CDR1 as MDHEN and CDR2 as SYDVKM. The CDR3 DNA sequence: TGTGCCAGCAGTAGAGGACATTTACCTAGCAATCAGCCCCAGCATTTT. Translated: CASSRGHLPSNQPQHF.

This clonotype was observed a single time. The chain combines TRBV6-1 with TRBJ2-2, with D perhaps matching TRBD2 (6 bases). The CDR3 covers 16 residues. V dropped 5 bases and J dropped 5 bases, with 18 bases sitting between them. Germline CDR1 and CDR2: MNHNS and SASEGT. DNA for the CDR3: TGTGCCAGCAGTACCCCCTCCGGGAGAGGAACCGGGGAGCTGTTTTTT. As protein: CASSTPSGRGTGELFF.

The sample holds many counts of this clonotype. The chain employs TRBV12-3 or TRBV12-4 and TRBJ2-2, with unresolved D. V was pared by 1 base and J by 3 bases, with 0 bases between. CDR3 length equals 12 residues. In DNA, the CDR3 is TGTGCCAGCAGTTTAGACACCGGGGAGCTGTTTTTT. It is translated as CASSLDTGELFF.

This rearrangement joins TRBV20-1 to TRBJ2-2; D is unresolved. Germline values: CDR1 DFQATT, CDR2 SNEGSKA (reference sequence). The CDR3 loop spans 15 amino acids. The V end lost 3 bases, the J end lost 5 bases, and 16 bases lay between the germline ends. The CDR3 DNA sequence: TGCAGTGCTAGTTCCGGAGTTATGCAGACCGGGGAGCTGTTTTTT. Amino acid sequence: CSASSGVMQTGELFF.

This clonotype was seen many times. The chain employs TRBV19 and TRBJ2-3, with 10 bases lining up with TRBD2. Germline V gene data show CDR1 as LNHDA and CDR2 as SQIVND (reference sequence). Trimming removed 4 bases from V and 5 bases from J; junction bases left unmatched: 9. The CDR3 extends over 16 amino acids. The CDR3 sequence: CASSTGLAATEDTQYF. CDR3 bases: TGTGCCAGTAGTACAGGACTAGCGGCAACAGAAGATACGCAGTATTTT.

This clonotype was detected ten times or more. V and J are TRBV7-9 and TRBJ2-1, with no clear D. Germline-derived CDR1 and CDR2 are SEHNR and FQNEAQ (reference sequence). V gave up 0 bases and J gave up 6 bases, with 9 bases separating them. The CDR3 loop spans 14 amino acids. The CDR3: CASSLAGPINEQFF. CDR3 DNA: TGTGCCAGCAGCTTAGCGGGCCCGATCAATGAGCAGTTCTTC.

This clonotype was seen at least ten times. The chain links TRBV4-1 to TRBJ1-6, with D hard to call. The CDR3 length is 16 residues. Germline-derived CDR1 and CDR2 are MGHRA and YSYEKL. The V gene lost 0 bases and the J gene lost 10 bases, with 16 bases spanning the gap. The CDR3 DNA reads as TGCGCCAGCAGCCAAGAACCTCACCGGGTAGGCTCACCCCTCCACTTT. It is translated as CASSQEPHRVGSPLHF.

This clonotype came up many times. The rearrangement links TRBV20-1 to TRBJ2-1; 10 bases are a match to TRBD2. Germline values: CDR1 DFQATT, CDR2 SNEGSKA (reference sequence). With V trimmed by 6 bases and J by 4 bases, 15 bases remained unmatched. The CDR3 totals 17 residues. The CDR3 loop is CSAVNLSGREKYNEQFF. CDR3 DNA sequence: TGCAGTGCCGTAAACCTCAGCGGGAGGGAAAAGTACAATGAGCAGTTCTTC.

This clonotype was seen at least ten times. The chain has TRBV14 and TRBJ2-1; 10 nucleotides align to TRBD2. Unmatched junction bases numbered 5, after V lost 4 bases and J lost 5 bases. This CDR3 comprises 15 residues. The germline V gene has CDR1 SGHDN and CDR2 FVKESK. The chain's CDR3 is CASSPIAGGDNEQFF. The CDR3 coding sequence is TGTGCCAGCAGCCCTATAGCGGGAGGCGACAATGAGCAGTTCTTC.

This clonotype was detected many times. The chain joins TRBV11-3 to TRBJ2-1; 14 nucleotides align to TRBD2. The germline V gene encodes CDR1 SGHNT and CDR2 YENEEA. With 5 bases clipped from V and 8 bases from J, the junction kept 5 bases outside the gene matches. CDR3 length: 15 residues. CDR3 bases: TGTGCCAGCAGCCTGGGACTAGCGGGAGACTATGAGCAGTTCTTC. This translates into CASSLGLAGDYEQFF.

The chain combines TRBV27 with TRBJ2-3; no clear D. The germline gives CDR1 MNHEY, CDR2 SMNVEV (reference sequence). Trimming cost V 6 bases and J 1 base, with 11 bases left between them. The CDR3 totals 14 residues. CDR3 in amino acids: CASRPHPGTDTQYF. Written as DNA, the CDR3 is TGTGCCAGCAGACCCCACCCGGGCACAGATACGCAGTATTTT.

This clonotype was found many times. The chain couples TRBV7-9 to TRBJ1-2, with no clear D. Trimming removed 1 base from V and 7 bases from J, with 16 bases in between. CDR1 SEHNR and CDR2 FQNEAQ come from the germline V gene (reference sequence). There are 15 residues in the CDR3. CDR3 DNA: TGTGCCAGCAGCTTAGATTTAGGATTGGGGTTTGGCTACACCTTC. Its translation is CASSLDLGLGFGYTF.

The table lists this clonotype with many counts. The gene calls are TRBV6-5 and TRBJ1-6, with a tentative D call TRBD1 (6 bases). Trimming removed 0 bases at V and 9 bases at J, with 12 bases between. Germline V lookup: CDR1 MNHEY, CDR2 SVGAGI. CDR3 length equals 15 residues. Here the CDR3 DNA reads TGTGCCAGCAGTTACTCTGGGGGGCGAGGTTCACCCCTCCACTTT. Translation: CASSYSGGRGSPLHF.

This clonotype has a count of ten or more. This chain joins TRBV11-2 and TRBJ2-2; D may be TRBD2 (6 bases). Germline CDR1 and CDR2: SGHAT and FQNNGV. Trimming stripped 3 bases from V and 4 bases from J, with 9 bases between. The CDR3 extends over 14 amino acids. The DNA of the CDR3 is TGTGCCAGCAGCTTCTTCGGGGGCACCGGGGAGCTGTTTTTT. It encodes CASSFFGGTGELFF.

In this sample, this clonotype turned up many times. This chain joins TRBV30 and TRBJ2-7; D might be TRBD2 (5 bases). Trimming stripped 4 bases from V and 4 bases from J, with 11 bases between. Germline V gene sequence: CDR1 GTSNPN, CDR2 SVGIG (reference sequence). The CDR3 consists of 12 residues. In DNA form, the CDR3 reads TGTGCCTGGAAACGGGATGCATACGAGCAGTACTTC. It is translated as CAWKRDAYEQYF.

Many counts were recorded for this clonotype. J is TRBJ2-1 and V is TRBV28; 11 nucleotides agree with TRBD1. This CDR3 comprises 15 residues. Germline V gene sequence: CDR1 MDHEN, CDR2 SYDVKM. Losses at the gene ends were 6 bases for V and 10 bases for J; bases not matched to a gene: 11. CDR3 protein: CASRPRGQGVGEQFF. In DNA form, the CDR3 reads TGTGCCAGCAGGCCGAGGGGACAGGGGGTCGGCGAGCAGTTCTTC.

This clonotype was recorded many times. The chain joins TRBV24-1 to TRBJ2-1; 14 nucleotides agree with TRBD2. The V gene end was trimmed by 3 bases and the J gene end by 5 bases; junction bases not matched to a gene: 2. The length of the CDR3 is 16 residues. Germline V gene lookup returns CDR1 KGHDR and CDR2 SFDVKD. CDR3 residues: CATSDPGLAGDNEQFF. CDR3 sequence (DNA): TGTGCCACCAGTGATCCGGGACTAGCGGGAGACAATGAGCAGTTCTTC.